This TCR beta chain appears in the sequencing data of a study of radiotherapy plus CTLA-4 blockade in lung cancer. CDR1 and CDR2 from the germline V gene are SGHTA and FQGNSA. V lost 2 bases, J lost 4 bases, and 6 bases lay in between. The length of the CDR3 is 13 residues. The protocol was immunoSEQ multiplex PCR, while the TCRdb copy is restricted to in-frame clones and leaves out a portion. Here the sample spans tens of thousands of clones, about nine tenths being singletons. The origin of this receptor is a human donor with non-small cell lung cancer that progressed on radiotherapy plus ipilimumab. The input for sequencing was peripheral blood, taken from a patient treated with radiotherapy plus ipilimumab. The J gene is TRBJ1-5, the V gene TRBV7-2; D unclear. The CDR3: CASSLIDNQPQHF. The CDR3, as DNA: TGTGCCAGCAGCTTAATAGATAATCAGCCCCAGCATTTT.